The 30 T cell receptor beta chains below were found in one sample sequenced in a study of identical twins. TCRdb itself ran the 5' RACE reads through MiXCR, one entry per CDR3 protein. This table has hundreds of thousands of distinct CDR3 sequences, approximately 6% appearing once. The sequenced sample consisted of naive T cells sorted from blood. The receptors derive from a man aged 18 to 29 in good health.

The CDR3 is CASSLWMGGATDTQYF. In DNA, the CDR3 is TGTGCCAGCAGCTTATGGATGGGAGGTGCCACAGATACGCAGTATTTT. The chain uses TRBV7-8 and TRBJ2-3; perhaps TRBD2 as D (6 bases). Trimming took off 2 bases at V and 2 bases at J, with 14 bases between the two ends. The CDR3 runs 16 residues. Germline V gene data show CDR1 as SGHVS and CDR2 as FQNEAQ.

This clonotype was recorded at least ten times. The genes are TRBV5-1 and TRBJ2-1; 8 nucleotides line up with TRBD2. The CDR3 contains 16 residues. V gave up 1 base and J gave up 8 bases; unmatched junction bases: 11. In germline, CDR1 is SGHRS, CDR2 YFSETQ. CDR3 in amino acids: CASSLFPAGEGDEQFF. DNA for the CDR3: TGCGCCAGCAGCTTGTTCCCAGCGGGAGAGGGCGATGAGCAGTTCTTC.

J is TRBJ1-4 and V is TRBV19; D is uncertain. The CDR3 has 16 amino acids. Germline loops: CDR1 LNHDA, CDR2 SQIVND (reference sequence). Trimming removed 5 bases at V and 3 bases at J, with 16 bases between. The CDR3 sequence is CASSPSRPIPNEKLFF. The DNA for the CDR3 is TGTGCCAGTAGTCCTTCGAGACCGATTCCTAATGAAAAACTGTTTTTT. Complete variable domain (other parts from reference TRBV19 and TRBJ1-4): DGGITQSPKYLFRKEGQNVTLSCEQNLNHDAMYWYRQDPGQGLRLIYYSQIVNDFQKGDIAEGYSVSREKKESFPLTVTSAQKNPTAFYLCASSPSRPIPNEKLFFGSGTQLSVL.

Ten or more counts support this clonotype. The gene calls are TRBV20-1 and TRBJ2-3; no clear D. Deletions cut 6 bases from V and 1 base from J, with 11 bases between. Germline V CDR1 and CDR2: DFQATT, SNEGSKA (reference sequence). The CDR3 has 13 amino acids. The DNA for the CDR3 is TGCAGTGCCCCCCCCGAACGCACAGATACGCAGTATTTT. It translates to CSAPPERTDTQYF.

In its sample, this clonotype was seen many times. This sequence joins TRBV5-1 and TRBJ2-2, with 12 bases matching TRBD2. This CDR3 spans 18 amino acids. V was pared by 0 bases and J by 2 bases, with 5 bases of the junction left unmatched. Germline CDR1 is SGHRS and CDR2 is YFSETQ. CDR3 DNA sequence: TGCGCCAGCAGCTTGGTCGTGACTAGCGGGAGAAACACCGGGGAGCTGTTTTTT. Translation: CASSLVVTSGRNTGELFF.

This clonotype was seen ten or more times. The chain uses TRBV20-1 and TRBJ2-5, with D possibly matching TRBD2 (5 bases). The CDR3 runs to 16 residues. V was clipped by 0 bases and J by 5 bases, with 19 bases between them. The V gene's germline CDR1 is DFQATT and CDR2 SNEGSKA (reference sequence). CDR3 DNA: TGCAGTGCTAGAGATTACGGGCGGGCTCGGGTGGAGACCCAGTACTTC. Protein product: CSARDYGRARVETQYF.

Many counts were recorded for this clonotype. The gene calls are TRBV5-5 and TRBJ2-7; D not certain. V dropped 0 bases and J dropped 1 base, with 2 bases sitting between them. The CDR3 is 12 amino acids. The V gene's germline CDR1 is SGHKS and CDR2 YYEKEE (reference sequence). The CDR3 DNA reads TGTGCCAGCAGCTTGGAATCCTACGAGCAGTACGTC. Residues: CASSLESYEQYV.

This clonotype appeared once. V is TRBV6-4 and J is TRBJ2-6; D might be TRBD2 (7 bases). V was cut by 3 bases and J by 0 bases, with 12 bases left in between. The V gene's germline CDR1 is MRHNA and CDR2 SNTAGT. There are 17 residues in the CDR3. DNA of the CDR3: TGTGCCAGCAGTGATTGGGGGGGCCCCTCTGGGGCCAACGTCCTGACTTTC. It yields the protein CASSDWGGPSGANVLTF.

This clonotype occurred a few times. The chain carries TRBV11-3 and TRBJ2-1, with D possibly TRBD1 on 5 matching bases. V dropped 0 bases and J dropped 8 bases, with 14 bases sitting between them. This CDR3 comprises 15 residues. Germline CDR1 and CDR2: SGHNT and YENEEA. In DNA, the CDR3 is TGTGCCAGCAGCTTAGATGGGGCGTCCCGAGATGAGCAGTTCTTC. Its protein is CASSLDGASRDEQFF. Complete variable domain (other parts from reference TRBV11-3 and TRBJ2-1): EAGVVQSPRYKIIEKKQPVAFWCNPISGHNTLYWYLQNLGQGPELLIRYENEEAVDDSQLPKDRFSAERLKGVDSTLKIQPAELGDSAVYLCASSLDGASRDEQFFGPGTRLTVL.

This clonotype was seen at least ten times. The gene calls are TRBV15 and TRBJ2-3; D not certain. CDR3 length: 12 residues. V was pared by 9 bases and J by 4 bases, with 11 bases between. Germline values: CDR1 LNHNV, CDR2 YYDKDF (reference sequence). CDR3 protein: CATDLGPDTQYF. The CDR3 bases are TGTGCCACGGATCTAGGCCCAGATACGCAGTATTTT. Full variable domain (missing parts from reference TRBV15 and TRBJ2-3): DAMVIQNPRYQVTQFGKPVTLSCSQTLNHNVMYWYQQKSSQAPKLLFHYYDKDFNNEADTPDNFQSRRPNTSFCFLDIRSPGLGDTAMYLCATDLGPDTQYFGPGTRLTVL.

This clonotype was seen a few times. The V call is TRBV29-1, the J call TRBJ1-3, with 8 positions matching TRBD1. The V segment lost 7 bases and the J segment 2 bases; nucleotides outside the gene matches: 10. The CDR3 has 15 residues. From germline, CDR1 is SQVTM and CDR2 ANQGSEA. The CDR3 DNA reads TGCAGCGCCCGGGACAGGTTCTCAACTGGAAACACCATATATTTT. This sequence encodes CSARDRFSTGNTIYF.

This rearrangement joins TRBV6-2 or TRBV6-3 to TRBJ2-1; 8 bases are a match to TRBD1. The germline CDR1 and CDR2 sequences are MNHEY and SVGEGT. The CDR3 is 18 residues long. The V gene end was trimmed by 0 bases and the J gene end by 6 bases; junction bases not matched to a gene: 13. The CDR3 nucleotides are TGTGCCAGCAGTTACTCGAAGGTTTGGGGACAGGACCCCAATGAGCAGTTCTTC. It yields the protein CASSYSKVWGQDPNEQFF.

In this sample, this clonotype turned up a few times. The chain recombines TRBV14 with TRBJ1-1; D call uncertain. The V gene's germline CDR1 is SGHDN and CDR2 FVKESK. Between the trimmed V and J ends, which lost 7 bases and 5 bases, there was a span of 14 bases. This CDR3 contains 13 residues. The CDR3 region is CASNGIGVTEAFF. The DNA of the CDR3 is TGTGCCAGCAACGGGATTGGGGTAACTGAAGCTTTCTTT.

The V call is TRBV2, the J call TRBJ1-1; no definite D call. The germline V and J ends were trimmed by 8 bases and 3 bases, with 10 bases remaining between them. This CDR3 spans 12 amino acids. CDR1 is SNHLY and CDR2 is FYNNEI in the germline V gene. The CDR3 DNA reads TGTGCCAGCTCCGGTTGGGACACTGAAGCTTTCTTT. Translated: CASSGWDTEAFF.

The chain couples TRBV6-2 or TRBV6-3 to TRBJ2-7; D might be TRBD2 (6 bases). CDR3 length: 14 residues. CDR1 MNHEY and CDR2 SVGEGT come from the germline V gene. With 0 bases removed from V and 3 bases from J, the gap between germline ends came to 9 bases. The CDR3 nucleotides are TGTGCCAGCAGTTACTCAACTAGCAGCTACGAGCAGTACTTC. It codes for CASSYSTSSYEQYF.

This clonotype was recorded at least ten times. CDR3 nucleotide sequence: TGCGCCAGCAGCCAACTTTCGGTTGGAGCAGATACGCAGTATTTT. Its protein product is CASSQLSVGADTQYF. This chain uses TRBV4-1 with TRBJ2-3; D not certain. The V end was cut by 2 bases, the J end by 4 bases, with 13 bases between. This CDR3 region has 15 residues. Per the germline V gene, CDR1 is MGHRA and CDR2 is YSYEKL.

This clonotype was seen a handful of times. This sequence joins TRBV5-1 and TRBJ2-1; TRBD2 aligns across 7 bases. Trimming cost V 4 bases and J 7 bases; bases outside gene matches: 14. The CDR3 runs to 16 residues. From germline, CDR1 is SGHRS and CDR2 YFSETQ. CDR3 residues: CASSPGLVRMGNEQFF. The CDR3 nucleotides are TGCGCCAGCAGCCCAGGACTAGTCCGGATGGGGAATGAGCAGTTCTTC.

The chain employs TRBV27 and TRBJ2-6; 7 nucleotides agree with TRBD1. Germline CDR1 is MNHEY and CDR2 is SMNVEV (reference sequence). V lost 10 bases to trimming and J lost 2 bases; unmatched junction nucleotides: 11. This CDR3 is 16 amino acids long. CDR3 loop: CATSWRQGAGANVLTF. In DNA form, the CDR3 reads TGTGCCACCTCCTGGCGACAGGGAGCTGGGGCCAACGTCCTGACTTTC.

This clonotype was counted many times. The chain has TRBV24-1 and TRBJ2-5; 7 bases line up with TRBD1. Unmatched junction bases numbered 6, after V lost 5 bases and J lost 7 bases. This CDR3 comprises 13 residues. The germline V gene encodes CDR1 KGHDR and CDR2 SFDVKD. In DNA, the CDR3 is TGTGCCACCAGTGGGACAGGATCGGTGACCCAGTACTTC. Protein: CATSGTGSVTQYF.

This clonotype turned up a few times. The chain joins TRBV18 to TRBJ1-4, with D unresolved. The CDR3 is 18 residues long. V lost 3 bases to trimming and J lost 0 bases, with 17 bases between them. From germline, CDR1 is KGHSH and CDR2 LQKENI. Here the CDR3 DNA reads TGTGCCAGCTCACCTTCCCGGGCCCTATCCTCAACTAATGAAAAACTGTTTTTT. It encodes CASSPSRALSSTNEKLFF.

This clonotype appeared many times. The CDR3 DNA sequence: TGCAGCGTTGGACAGGGTCCCATCTACGAGCAGTACTTC. It specifies CSVGQGPIYEQYF. This rearrangement joins TRBV29-1 to TRBJ2-7; 7 nucleotides agree with TRBD1. The ends lost 4 bases at V and 3 bases at J; junction bases unmatched: 6. The CDR3 has 13 residues. Germline lookup yields CDR1 SQVTM and CDR2 ANQGSEA.

This clonotype came up a few times. This chain uses TRBV6-1 with TRBJ2-1, with 8 bases aligning to TRBD2. V was clipped by 6 bases and J by 4 bases; unmatched bases: 17. Germline-derived CDR1 and CDR2 are MNHNS and SASEGT. The CDR3 totals 18 residues. CDR3 DNA: TGTGCCAGCAGCCCGCTTCCCGACGGTAGCGGGACATACAATGAGCAGTTCTTC. This encodes CASSPLPDGSGTYNEQFF.

A note on this clonotype: Germline is not matched at one junction end, which may reflect a read error. The genes are TRBV18 and TRBJ2-5; 8 bases are a match to TRBD1. Germline assignment: CDR1 KGHSH and CDR2 LQKENI. This CDR3 contains 15 residues. The CDR3 nucleotides read TGTGCCAGCTCATCACCGGGACAGGTTCAAGAGACCCAGTACTTC. Translated: CASSSPGQVQETQYF.

This clonotype showed up just a few times. The genes are TRBV18 and TRBJ2-4; D call uncertain. Trimming left V 3 bases short and J 1 base short, with 13 bases between. The CDR3 covers 16 residues. CDR1 and CDR2 (germline): KGHSH, LQKENI. In DNA form, the CDR3 reads TGTGCCAGCTCACCTGCTACTGGCCTGGCCAAAAACATTCAGTACTTC. The encoded protein is CASSPATGLAKNIQYF.

This clonotype turned up a few times. The V and J genes are TRBV29-1 and TRBJ2-1; D is uncertain. V lost 7 bases, J lost 4 bases, and 17 bases lay in between. The CDR3 length is 14 residues. Germline V gene data show CDR1 as SQVTM and CDR2 as ANQGSEA. CDR3 protein: CSAADFAPYNEQFF. In DNA form, the CDR3 reads TGCAGCGCCGCAGACTTCGCCCCTTACAATGAGCAGTTCTTC.

The sample holds many counts of this clonotype. The chain has TRBV12-3 or TRBV12-4 and TRBJ2-1, with D tentatively TRBD2 (5 bases). Trimming removed 6 bases from V and 6 bases from J, with 6 bases in between. This CDR3 spans 11 amino acids. For the CDR3, the DNA is TGTGCCAGCAGCACTAGCAATGAGCAGTTCTTC. Its protein product is CASSTSNEQFF.

This clonotype was seen repeatedly, ten times or more. The gene calls are TRBV12-3 or TRBV12-4 and TRBJ1-6; 7 nucleotides match TRBD1. V lost 10 bases, J lost 7 bases, and 7 bases stayed unmatched. This CDR3 spans 13 amino acids. The CDR3 DNA reads as TGTGCCACCACGGGACAGATAAATTCACCCCTCCACTTT. The encoded protein is CATTGQINSPLHF.

This clonotype has a handful of counts. The DNA of the CDR3 is TGTGCCAGCAGCTCCGATCCGACGGTCCAAGAGACCCAGTACTTC. It specifies CASSSDPTVQETQYF. This sequence joins TRBV7-9 and TRBJ2-5; D is ambiguous. Germline V gene lookup returns CDR1 SEHNR and CDR2 FQNEAQ (reference sequence). V was cut by 4 bases and J by 1 base, with 13 bases left in between. This CDR3 is built from 15 residues.

The chain carries TRBV5-1 and TRBJ2-3; D not resolved. Trimming removed 4 bases from V and 6 bases from J, with 9 bases in between. Germline V gene sequence: CDR1 SGHRS, CDR2 YFSETQ. This CDR3 is 12 amino acids long. This CDR3 reads CASSGPFDTQYF. DNA for the CDR3: TGCGCCAGCAGCGGTCCCTTCGATACGCAGTATTTT.

This clonotype showed up many times. This chain connects TRBV11-2 to TRBJ2-5, with TRBD2 matching 11 bases. The CDR3 has 17 amino acids. V lost 0 bases to trimming and J lost 4 bases; unmatched junction nucleotides: 7. Per the germline V gene, CDR1 is SGHAT and CDR2 is FQNNGV. The chain's CDR3 is CASSLELAGVFGETQYF. The CDR3 DNA sequence: TGTGCCAGCAGCTTAGAACTAGCGGGAGTATTCGGAGAGACCCAGTACTTC.